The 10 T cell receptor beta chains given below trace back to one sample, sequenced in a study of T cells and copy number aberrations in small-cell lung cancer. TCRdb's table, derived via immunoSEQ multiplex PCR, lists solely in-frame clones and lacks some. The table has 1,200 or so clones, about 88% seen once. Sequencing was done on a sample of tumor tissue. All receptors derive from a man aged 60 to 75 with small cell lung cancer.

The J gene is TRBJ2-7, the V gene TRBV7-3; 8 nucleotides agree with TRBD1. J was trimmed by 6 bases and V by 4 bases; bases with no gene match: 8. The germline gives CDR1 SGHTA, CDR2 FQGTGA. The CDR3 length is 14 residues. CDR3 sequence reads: CASSSGTGPSEQYF. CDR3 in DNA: TGTGCCAGCAGCTCCGGGACAGGTCCCTCCGAGCAGTACTTC.

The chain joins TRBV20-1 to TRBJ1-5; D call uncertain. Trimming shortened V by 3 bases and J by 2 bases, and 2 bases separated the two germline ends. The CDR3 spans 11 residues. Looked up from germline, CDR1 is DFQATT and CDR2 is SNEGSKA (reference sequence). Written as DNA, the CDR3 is TGCAGTGCTAGCGGCAATCAGCCCCAGCATTTT. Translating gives CSASGNQPQHF.

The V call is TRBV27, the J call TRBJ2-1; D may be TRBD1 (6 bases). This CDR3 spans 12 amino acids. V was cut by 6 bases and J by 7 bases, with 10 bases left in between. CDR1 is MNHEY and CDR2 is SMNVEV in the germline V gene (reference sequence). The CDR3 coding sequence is TGTGCCAGCAGGGGGGCATGGAATGAGCAGTTCTTC. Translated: CASRGAWNEQFF.

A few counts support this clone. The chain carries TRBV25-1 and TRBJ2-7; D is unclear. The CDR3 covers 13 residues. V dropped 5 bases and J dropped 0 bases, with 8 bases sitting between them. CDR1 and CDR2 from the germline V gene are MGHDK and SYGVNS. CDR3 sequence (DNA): TGTGCCAGCAGTTGGTACAGCTCCTACGAGCAGTACTTC. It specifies CASSWYSSYEQYF.

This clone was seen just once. The CDR3 nucleotides are TGTGCCAGCAGTTTTGGGACAGGGGTTTCACCCCTCCACTTT. Its translation is CASSFGTGVSPLHF. The rearrangement links TRBV28 to TRBJ1-6; 10 bases line up with TRBD1. V shed 3 bases and J 9 bases; nucleotides not matched to a gene: 2. Germline V gene sequence: CDR1 MDHEN, CDR2 SYDVKM. The CDR3 loop spans 14 amino acids.

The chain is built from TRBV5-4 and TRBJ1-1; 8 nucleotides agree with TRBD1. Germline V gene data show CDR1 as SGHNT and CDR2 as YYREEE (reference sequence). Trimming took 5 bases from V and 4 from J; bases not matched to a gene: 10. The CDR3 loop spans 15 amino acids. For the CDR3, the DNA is TGTGCCAGCAGGCGAGCAGGGGGCGGGTTCACTGAAGCTTTCTTT. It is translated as CASRRAGGGFTEAFF.

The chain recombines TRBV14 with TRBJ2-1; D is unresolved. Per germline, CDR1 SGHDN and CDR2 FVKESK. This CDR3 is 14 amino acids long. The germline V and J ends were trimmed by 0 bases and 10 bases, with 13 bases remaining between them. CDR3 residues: CASSQETLEIEQFF. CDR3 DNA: TGTGCCAGCAGCCAAGAAACCCTGGAGATCGAGCAGTTCTTC.

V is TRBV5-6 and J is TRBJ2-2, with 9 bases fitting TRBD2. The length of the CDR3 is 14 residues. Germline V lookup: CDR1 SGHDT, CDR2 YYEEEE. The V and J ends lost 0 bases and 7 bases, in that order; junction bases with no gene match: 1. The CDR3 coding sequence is TGTGCCAGCAGCTTGGGACTAGCGGTCGGGGAGCTGTTTTTT. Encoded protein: CASSLGLAVGELFF.

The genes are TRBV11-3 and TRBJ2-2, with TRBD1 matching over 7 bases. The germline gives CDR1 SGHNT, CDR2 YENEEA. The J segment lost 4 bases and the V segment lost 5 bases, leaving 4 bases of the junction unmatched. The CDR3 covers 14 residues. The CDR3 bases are TGTGCCAGCAGCCTTGGACAGGCCACCGGGGAGCTGTTTTTT. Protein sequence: CASSLGQATGELFF.

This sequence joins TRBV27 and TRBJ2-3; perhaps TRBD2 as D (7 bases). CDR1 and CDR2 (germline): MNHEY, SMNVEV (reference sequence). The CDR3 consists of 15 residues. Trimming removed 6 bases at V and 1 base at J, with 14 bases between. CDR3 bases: TGTGCCAGCAGCGTTCGGGGGGCTGGCACAGATACGCAGTATTTT. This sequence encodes CASSVRGAGTDTQYF.